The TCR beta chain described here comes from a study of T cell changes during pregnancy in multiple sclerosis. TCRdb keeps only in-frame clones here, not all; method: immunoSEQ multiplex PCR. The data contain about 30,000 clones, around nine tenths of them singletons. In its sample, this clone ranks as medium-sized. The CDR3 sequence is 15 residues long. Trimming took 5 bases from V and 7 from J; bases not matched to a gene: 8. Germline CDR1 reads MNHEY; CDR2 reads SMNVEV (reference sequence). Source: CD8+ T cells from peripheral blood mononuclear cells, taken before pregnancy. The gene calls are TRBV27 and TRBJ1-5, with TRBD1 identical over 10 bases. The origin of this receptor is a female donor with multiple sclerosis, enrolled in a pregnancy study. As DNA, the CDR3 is TGTGCCAGCAGTCCATGGACAGGGGGGGACCAGCCCCAGCATTTT. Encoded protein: CASSPWTGGDQPQHF.